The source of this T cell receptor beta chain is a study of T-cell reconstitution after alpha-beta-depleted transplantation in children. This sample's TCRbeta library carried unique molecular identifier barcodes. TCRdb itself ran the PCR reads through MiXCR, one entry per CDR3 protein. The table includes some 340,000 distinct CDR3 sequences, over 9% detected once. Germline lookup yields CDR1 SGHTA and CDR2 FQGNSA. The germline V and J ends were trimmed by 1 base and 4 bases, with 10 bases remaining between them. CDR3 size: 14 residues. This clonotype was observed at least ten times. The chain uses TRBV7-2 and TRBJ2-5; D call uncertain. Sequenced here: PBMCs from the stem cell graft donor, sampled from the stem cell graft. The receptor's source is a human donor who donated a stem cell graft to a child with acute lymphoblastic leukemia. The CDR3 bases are TGTGCCAGCAGCTTAGAACGTTTGGGAGAGACCCAGTACTTC. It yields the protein CASSLERLGETQYF.